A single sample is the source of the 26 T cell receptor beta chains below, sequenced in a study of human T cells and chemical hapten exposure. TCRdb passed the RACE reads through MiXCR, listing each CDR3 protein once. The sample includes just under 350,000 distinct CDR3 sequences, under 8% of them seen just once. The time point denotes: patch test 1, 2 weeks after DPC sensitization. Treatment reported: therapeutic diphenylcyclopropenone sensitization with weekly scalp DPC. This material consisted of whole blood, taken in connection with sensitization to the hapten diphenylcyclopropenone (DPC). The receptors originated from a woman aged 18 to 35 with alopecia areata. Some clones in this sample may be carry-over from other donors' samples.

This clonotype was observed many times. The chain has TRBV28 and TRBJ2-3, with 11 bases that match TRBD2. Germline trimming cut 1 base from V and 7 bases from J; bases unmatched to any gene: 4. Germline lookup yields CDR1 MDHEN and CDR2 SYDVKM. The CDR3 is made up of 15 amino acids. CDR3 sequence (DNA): TGTGCCAGCAGTTTATTAGCGGGGGGGCTAAATACGCAGTATTTT. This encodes CASSLLAGGLNTQYF.

The CDR3 bases are TGCGCCAGCAGCTTGGGTGTTCCAGGCTTTATGAACACTGAAGCTTTCTTT. Its protein product is CASSLGVPGFMNTEAFF. The V and J genes are TRBV5-1 and TRBJ1-1; D remains ambiguous. The CDR3 is 17 amino acids. The V gene's germline CDR1 is SGHRS and CDR2 YFSETQ. V was trimmed by 0 bases and J by 0 bases, leaving 15 bases between them.

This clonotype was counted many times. The CDR3 region has the DNA TGTGCCAGCAGCCCGTTTTTAGGGAACTACGAGCAGTACTTC. Residues: CASSPFLGNYEQYF. V usage is TRBV5-5 and J usage is TRBJ2-7, with unresolved D. Germline V gene lookup returns CDR1 SGHKS and CDR2 YYEKEE (reference sequence). The CDR3 runs 14 residues. V lost 4 bases to trimming and J lost 3 bases, with 14 bases between them.

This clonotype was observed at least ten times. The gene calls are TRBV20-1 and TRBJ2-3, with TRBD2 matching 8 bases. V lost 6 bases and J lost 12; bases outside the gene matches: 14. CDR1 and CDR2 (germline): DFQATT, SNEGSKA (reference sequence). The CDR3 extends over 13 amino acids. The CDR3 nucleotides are TGCAGTGCGAAAGTCGGGACTAGGGACTCTCAGTATTTT. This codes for CSAKVGTRDSQYF.

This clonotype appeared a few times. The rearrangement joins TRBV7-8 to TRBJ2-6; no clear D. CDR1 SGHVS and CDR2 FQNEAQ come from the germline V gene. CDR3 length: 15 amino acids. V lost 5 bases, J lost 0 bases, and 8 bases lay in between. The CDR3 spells CASSRALSGANVLTF. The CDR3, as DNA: TGTGCCAGCAGCCGCGCGCTCTCTGGGGCCAACGTCCTGACTTTC.

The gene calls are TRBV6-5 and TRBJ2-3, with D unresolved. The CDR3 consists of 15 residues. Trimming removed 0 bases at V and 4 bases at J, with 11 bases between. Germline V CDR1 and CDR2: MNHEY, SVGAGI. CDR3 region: CASSYSRSLADTQYF. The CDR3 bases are TGTGCCAGCAGTTACTCGAGAAGCCTAGCAGATACGCAGTATTTT.

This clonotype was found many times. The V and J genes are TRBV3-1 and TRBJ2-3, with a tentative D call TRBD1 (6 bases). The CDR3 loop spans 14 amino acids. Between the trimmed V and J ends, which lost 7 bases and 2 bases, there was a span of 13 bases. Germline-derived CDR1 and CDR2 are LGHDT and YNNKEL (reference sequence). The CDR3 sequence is CASTEGVITDTQYF. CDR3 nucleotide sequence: TGTGCCAGCACAGAGGGGGTCATCACAGATACGCAGTATTTT.

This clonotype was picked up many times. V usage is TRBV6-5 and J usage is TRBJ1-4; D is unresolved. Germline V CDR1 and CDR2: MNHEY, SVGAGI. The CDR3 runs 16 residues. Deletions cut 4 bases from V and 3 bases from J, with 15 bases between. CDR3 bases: TGTGCCAGCAGTTGGTTAGGAAAGGGAGCTAATGAAAAACTGTTTTTT. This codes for CASSWLGKGANEKLFF.

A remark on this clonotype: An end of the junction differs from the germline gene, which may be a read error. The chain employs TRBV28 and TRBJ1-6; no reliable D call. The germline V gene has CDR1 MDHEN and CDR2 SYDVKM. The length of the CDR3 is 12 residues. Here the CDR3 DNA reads TGTGCCAGCAATTTAACTGGGGCACCCCTCCACTTT. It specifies CASNLTGAPLHF.

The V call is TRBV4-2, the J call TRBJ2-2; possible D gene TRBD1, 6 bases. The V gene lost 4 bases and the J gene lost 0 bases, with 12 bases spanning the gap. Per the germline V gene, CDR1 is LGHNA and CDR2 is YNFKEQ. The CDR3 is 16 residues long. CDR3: CASSLGASANTGELFF. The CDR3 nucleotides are TGTGCCAGCAGCCTGGGGGCTTCCGCGAACACCGGGGAGCTGTTTTTT.

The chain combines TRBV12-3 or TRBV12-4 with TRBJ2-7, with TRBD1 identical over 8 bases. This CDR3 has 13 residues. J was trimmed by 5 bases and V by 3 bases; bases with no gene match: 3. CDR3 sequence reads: CASSLDRVHEQYF. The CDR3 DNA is TGTGCCAGCAGTTTGGACAGGGTCCACGAGCAGTACTTC.

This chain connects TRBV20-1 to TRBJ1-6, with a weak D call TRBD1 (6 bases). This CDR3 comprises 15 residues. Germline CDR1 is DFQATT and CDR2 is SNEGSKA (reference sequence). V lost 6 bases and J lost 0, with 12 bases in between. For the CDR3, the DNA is TGCAGTGCCGAGGAACAGGGCTCCTATAATTCACCCCTCCACTTT. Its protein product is CSAEEQGSYNSPLHF.

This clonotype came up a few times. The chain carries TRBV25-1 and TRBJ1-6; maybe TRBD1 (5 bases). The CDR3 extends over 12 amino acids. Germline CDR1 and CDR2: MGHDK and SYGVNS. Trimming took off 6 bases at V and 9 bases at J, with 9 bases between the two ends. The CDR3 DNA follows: TGTGCCAGCAGCCAGGGAAGTTCACCCCTCCACTTT. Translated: CASSQGSSPLHF.

The DNA of the CDR3 is TGTGCCACCCAGGGGGCGGGTTACAATGAGCAGTTCTTC. Its protein is CATQGAGYNEQFF. The chain employs TRBV25-1 and TRBJ2-1, with 8 bases matching TRBD1. CDR3 length equals 13 residues. Losses at the gene ends were 10 bases for V and 4 bases for J; bases not matched to a gene: 6. The germline gives CDR1 MGHDK, CDR2 SYGVNS. Full variable domain (rest looked up from reference TRBV25-1 and TRBJ2-1): EADIYQTPRYLVIGTGKKITLECSQTMGHDKMYWYQQDPGMELHLIHYSYGVNSTEKGDLSSESTVSRIRTEHFPLTLESARPSHTSQYLCATQGAGYNEQFFGPGTRLTVL.

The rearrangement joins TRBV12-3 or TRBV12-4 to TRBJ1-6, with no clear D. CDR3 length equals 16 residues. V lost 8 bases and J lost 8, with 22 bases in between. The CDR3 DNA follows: TGTGCCAGCGGAAACTTTGGCGGAGGGTACGATTCACCCCTCCACTTT. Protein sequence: CASGNFGGGYDSPLHF.

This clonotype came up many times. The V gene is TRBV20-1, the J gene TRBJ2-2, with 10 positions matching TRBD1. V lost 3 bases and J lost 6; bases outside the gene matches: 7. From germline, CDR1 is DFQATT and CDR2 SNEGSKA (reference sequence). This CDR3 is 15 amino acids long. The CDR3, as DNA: TGCAGTGCTAGGCCGGGACAGGGGTTTGCCGGGGAGCTGTTTTTT. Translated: CSARPGQGFAGELFF.

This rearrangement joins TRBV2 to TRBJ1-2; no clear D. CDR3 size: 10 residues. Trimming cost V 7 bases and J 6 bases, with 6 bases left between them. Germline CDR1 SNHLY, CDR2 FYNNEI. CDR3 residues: CASKVDGYTF. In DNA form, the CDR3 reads TGTGCCAGCAAAGTCGATGGCTACACCTTC.

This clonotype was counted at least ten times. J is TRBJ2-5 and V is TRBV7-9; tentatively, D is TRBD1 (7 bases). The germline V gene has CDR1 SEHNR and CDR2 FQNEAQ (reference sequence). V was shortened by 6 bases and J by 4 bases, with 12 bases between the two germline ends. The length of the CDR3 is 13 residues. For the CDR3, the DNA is TGTGCCAGCAGTCAGGGGGGAAGAGAGACCCAGTACTTC. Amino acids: CASSQGGRETQYF.

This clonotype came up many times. The CDR3 reads CAISASLAPLSTDTQYF. CDR3 nucleotides: TGTGCCATCAGTGCCTCACTAGCGCCGCTAAGCACAGATACGCAGTATTTT. J is TRBJ2-3 and V is TRBV10-3, with 7 bases matching TRBD2. CDR1 is ENHRY, CDR2 SYGVKD, per germline. The V segment lost 4 bases and the J segment 0 bases; nucleotides outside the gene matches: 10. This CDR3 contains 17 residues.

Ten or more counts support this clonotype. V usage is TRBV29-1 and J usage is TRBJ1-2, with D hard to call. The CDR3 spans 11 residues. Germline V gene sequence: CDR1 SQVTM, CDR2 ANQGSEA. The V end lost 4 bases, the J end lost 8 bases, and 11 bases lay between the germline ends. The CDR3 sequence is CSVVPAQGYTF. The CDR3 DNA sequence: TGCAGCGTTGTTCCAGCTCAGGGCTACACCTTC.

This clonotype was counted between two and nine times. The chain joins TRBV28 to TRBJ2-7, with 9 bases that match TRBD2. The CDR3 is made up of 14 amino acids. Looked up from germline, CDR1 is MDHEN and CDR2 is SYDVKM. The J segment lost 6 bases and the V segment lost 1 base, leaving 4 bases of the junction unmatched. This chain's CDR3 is CASSLFRRGGEQYF. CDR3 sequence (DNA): TGTGCCAGCAGTTTATTTCGGCGGGGGGGCGAGCAGTACTTC.

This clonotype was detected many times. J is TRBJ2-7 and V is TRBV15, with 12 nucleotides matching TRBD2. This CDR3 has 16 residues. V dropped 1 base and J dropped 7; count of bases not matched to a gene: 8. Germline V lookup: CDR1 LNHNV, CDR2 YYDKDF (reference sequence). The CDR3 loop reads CATSRGETSGGEEQYF. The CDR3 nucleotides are TGTGCCACCAGCAGAGGAGAGACTAGCGGGGGAGAGGAGCAGTACTTC.

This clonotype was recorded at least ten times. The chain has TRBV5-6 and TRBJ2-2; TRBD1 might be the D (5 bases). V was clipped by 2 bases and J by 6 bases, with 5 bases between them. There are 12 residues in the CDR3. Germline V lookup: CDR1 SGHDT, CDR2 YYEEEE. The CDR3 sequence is CASSFRAGELFF. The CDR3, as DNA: TGTGCCAGCAGCTTCAGGGCCGGGGAGCTGTTTTTT. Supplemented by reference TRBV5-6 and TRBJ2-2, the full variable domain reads DAGVTQSPTHLIKTRGQQVTLRCSPKSGHDTVSWYQQALGQGPQFIFQYYEEEERQRGNFPDRFSGHQFPNYSSELNVNALLLGDSALYLCASSFRAGELFFGEGSRLTVL.

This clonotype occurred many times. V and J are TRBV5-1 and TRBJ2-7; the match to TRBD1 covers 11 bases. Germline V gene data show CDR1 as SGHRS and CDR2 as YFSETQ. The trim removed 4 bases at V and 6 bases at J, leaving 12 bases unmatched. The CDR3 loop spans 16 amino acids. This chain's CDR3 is CASSQIRTGGDGEQYF. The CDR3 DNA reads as TGCGCCAGCAGCCAAATTAGGACAGGGGGCGATGGCGAGCAGTACTTC.

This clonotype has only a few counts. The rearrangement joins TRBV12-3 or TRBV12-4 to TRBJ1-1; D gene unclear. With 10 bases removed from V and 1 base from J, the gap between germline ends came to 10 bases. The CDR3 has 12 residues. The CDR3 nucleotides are TGTGCCACGAGGTACGGGAACACTGAAGCTTTCTTT. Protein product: CATRYGNTEAFF.

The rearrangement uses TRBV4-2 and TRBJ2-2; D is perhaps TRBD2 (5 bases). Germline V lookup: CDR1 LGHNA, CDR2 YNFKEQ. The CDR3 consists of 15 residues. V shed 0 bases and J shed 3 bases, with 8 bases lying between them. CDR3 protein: CASSQDRGYTGELFF. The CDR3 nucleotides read TGTGCCAGCAGCCAAGATCGGGGATACACCGGGGAGCTGTTTTTT.